The 10 T cell receptor beta chains below all came from one sample that was sequenced in a study of metastatic and nonmetastatic thyroid tumors (TCRdb year 2020). No treatment had been received by any patient before thyroid surgery. Libraries were made using PCR. TCRdb records Illumina HiSeq 4000 as the sequencer. Using fastp at Q25 and MiXCR, TCRdb reprocessed the public reads and kept productive beta chains. Within this sample are 7,000 to 9,500 clones, with 28% of them counted one time only. The ten largest account for 40% to 45% of the sample. Sequencing input: tumor tissue. The receptor source for this set is a male donor with papillary thyroid cancer or a benign thyroid nodule (not recorded which). Some clones in this sample may be carry-over from other donors' samples.

This clone turned up a few times. The rearrangement uses TRBV12-3 or TRBV12-4 and TRBJ1-6; weak D call: TRBD1 (5 bases). The CDR3 sequence is 15 residues long. V lost 3 bases, J lost 7 bases, and 13 bases lay in between. CDR3 protein: CASSFELGENSPLHF. In DNA form, the CDR3 reads TGTGCCAGCAGTTTTGAGTTGGGGGAGAATTCACCCCTCCACTTT.

This clone is classed as medium-sized (0.01 to 0.1%). The CDR3 spells CASRGVGGGPDGYTF. CDR3 nucleotide sequence: TGTGCCAGCAGGGGAGTAGGGGGGGGGCCTGATGGCTACACCTTC. The chain has TRBV28 and TRBJ1-2; maybe TRBD1 (6 bases). The CDR3 runs to 15 residues. V was shortened by 6 bases and J by 6 bases, with 20 bases between the two germline ends. Germline lookup yields CDR1 MDHEN and CDR2 SYDVKM.

V gene TRBV4-1 combines with J gene TRBJ2-3, with D possibly matching TRBD2 (5 bases). Germline V CDR1 and CDR2: MGHRA, YSYEKL. V lost 1 base and J lost 1, with 6 bases in between. This CDR3 comprises 14 residues. For the CDR3, the DNA is TGCGCCAGCAGCCAAGGGGGAGGCACAGATACGCAGTATTTT. It specifies CASSQGGGTDTQYF.

V usage is TRBV7-8 and J usage is TRBJ2-7, with 9 bases lining up with TRBD1. The CDR3 covers 14 residues. Trimming took 8 bases from V and 1 from J; bases not matched to a gene: 6. The germline V gene has CDR1 SGHVS and CDR2 FQNEAQ. The CDR3, as DNA: TGTGCCAGCTCCGGAGGGACAGGGTCCTACGAGCAGTACTTC. The encoded protein is CASSGGTGSYEQYF. Looking up the rest from reference TRBV7-8 and TRBJ2-7 gives the full variable domain: GAGVSQSPRYKVAKRGQDVALRCDPISGHVSLFWYQQALGQGPEFLTYFQNEAQLDKSGLPSDRFFAERPEGSVSTLKIQRTQQEDSAVYLCASSGGTGSYEQYFGPGTRLTVT.

Only one count was recorded for this clone. This chain joins TRBV20-1 and TRBJ1-1; unclear D gene. V was trimmed by 1 base and J by 8 bases, leaving 14 bases between them. Germline V gene data show CDR1 as DFQATT and CDR2 as SNEGSKA (reference sequence). The CDR3 runs to 13 residues. The CDR3 protein is CSARVPTGMEAFF. As DNA, the CDR3 is TGCAGTGCTAGAGTTCCGACGGGGATGGAAGCTTTCTTT.

This clone has a handful of counts. J is TRBJ2-7 and V is TRBV2; no clear D. Between the trimmed V and J ends, which lost 2 bases and 2 bases, there was a span of 10 bases. The CDR3 contains 14 residues. Germline assignment: CDR1 SNHLY and CDR2 FYNNEI. In nucleotides, the CDR3 is TGTGCCAGCAGTGAAAGTTGGCAGACCTACGAGCAGTACTTC. It specifies CASSESWQTYEQYF. Variable domain in full (rest from reference TRBV2 and TRBJ2-7): EPEVTQTPSHQVTQMGQEVILRCVPISNHLYFYWYRQILGQKVEFLVSFYNNEISEKSEIFDDQFSVERPDGSNFTLKIRSTKLEDSAMYFCASSESWQTYEQYFGPGTRLTVT.

This clone counts as medium-sized. The chain couples TRBV10-3 to TRBJ2-7; a weak D match, TRBD1 (6 bases). The CDR3 totals 12 residues. CDR1 ENHRY and CDR2 SYGVKD come from the germline V gene. The germline V and J ends were trimmed by 6 bases and 3 bases, with 9 bases remaining between them. CDR3 residues: CAIRGTLYEQYF. CDR3 nucleotides: TGTGCCATCAGAGGGACACTCTACGAGCAGTACTTC.

By its share, this clone is medium-sized. The genes are TRBV28 and TRBJ2-4, with 9 bases matching TRBD2. The CDR3 extends over 15 amino acids. From germline, CDR1 is MDHEN and CDR2 SYDVKM. Trimming took 3 bases from V and 3 from J; bases not matched to a gene: 3. The CDR3 loop reads CASSLGTSFKNIQYF. The CDR3 nucleotides are TGTGCCAGCAGTTTGGGGACTAGCTTCAAAAACATTCAGTACTTC.

This chain links TRBV5-8 with TRBJ2-3; D call uncertain. This CDR3 has 14 residues. The V end was cut by 2 bases, the J end by 3 bases, with 10 bases between. Germline V gene data show CDR1 as SGHTS and CDR2 as YDEGEE. In DNA form, the CDR3 reads TGTGCCAGCAGCTTAGATTTGGAGACAGATACGCAGTATTTT. This gives the protein CASSLDLETDTQYF.

The chain couples TRBV11-2 to TRBJ2-2; possibly TRBD2 for D (7 bases). The CDR3 has 14 amino acids. Germline assignment: CDR1 SGHAT and CDR2 FQNNGV. Trimming removed 5 bases from V and 4 bases from J, with 11 bases in between. The DNA for the CDR3 is TGTGCCAGCAGCCTCGGGGGGCGCACCGGGGAGCTGTTTTTT. Its protein product is CASSLGGRTGELFF.